The 4 T cell receptor beta chains reported below all come from one sample, sequenced in a study of blood T cell repertoires in COVID-19. Repertoires were generated with immunoSEQ multiplex PCR, while TCRdb's copy carries only in-frame clones and drops some. The data show about 76,000 clones, about 86% seen once. The specimen sequenced was peripheral blood. The receptors were gathered from a human donor in a cohort sampled during active COVID-19.

The rearrangement links TRBV19 to TRBJ2-2, with D possibly matching TRBD1 (5 bases). The germline V gene has CDR1 LNHDA and CDR2 SQIVND (reference sequence). Trimming left V 0 bases short and J 0 bases short, with 14 bases between. The CDR3 has 18 amino acids. As DNA, the CDR3 is TGTGCCAGTAGTATAGATCCAGTTCGACAGACGAACACCGGGGAGCTGTTTTTT. Its protein product is CASSIDPVRQTNTGELFF.

The V gene is TRBV29-1, the J gene TRBJ2-7, with D unclear. Per germline, CDR1 SQVTM and CDR2 ANQGSEA. V was shortened by 3 bases and J by 5 bases, with 20 bases between the two germline ends. The CDR3 spans 15 residues. The CDR3 spells CSVETGRGTLDEQYF. CDR3 bases: TGCAGCGTTGAGACCGGCCGCGGAACGTTGGACGAGCAGTACTTC.

The genes are TRBV16 and TRBJ1-5, with 7 bases identical to TRBD1. The CDR3 loop spans 18 amino acids. V trimming: 1 base; J trimming: 0 bases; junction bases outside the gene matches: 9. Germline V gene lookup returns CDR1 KGHSY and CDR2 FQNENV. The CDR3 DNA sequence: TGTGCCAGCAGCCAATTGAGGCAGGGGGGCACTAGCAATCAGCCCCAGCATTTT. It encodes CASSQLRQGGTSNQPQHF. Using reference TRBV16 and TRBJ1-5 for the parts outside the CDR3, the full variable domain is GEEVAQTPKHLVRGEGQKAKLYCAPIKGHSYVFWYQQVLKNEFKFLISFQNENVFDETGMPKERFSAKCLPNSPCSLEIQATKLEDSAVYFCASSQLRQGGTSNQPQHFGDGTRLSIL.

The chain has TRBV15 and TRBJ1-2; 10 bases fit TRBD1. Trimming removed 3 bases from V and 14 bases from J; junction bases left unmatched: 3. The CDR3 has 11 residues. Germline V gene data show CDR1 as LNHNV and CDR2 as YYDKDF (reference sequence). CDR3 sequence: CATSRDRGKTF. The CDR3 DNA reads as TGTGCCACCAGCAGGGACAGGGGGAAAACCTTC. The variable domain in full, with the rest retrieved from reference TRBV15 and TRBJ1-2, is DAMVIQNPRYQVTQFGKPVTLSCSQTLNHNVMYWYQQKSSQAPKLLFHYYDKDFNNEADTPDNFQSRRPNTSFCFLDIRSPGLGDTAMYLCATSRDRGKTFGSGTRLTVV.